These 32 T cell receptor beta chains share one sample of origin, sequenced in a study of synovial regulatory T cells in juvenile arthritis. Each patient with active arthritis gave synovial fluid along with matched peripheral blood. Sequencing used immunoSEQ multiplex PCR; TCRdb keeps in-frame clones, though not all of them. This sample lists roughly 1,400 clones; its ten largest clones have 20% to 25%. Sequenced input: Treg cells from the synovium. The receptor set was obtained from a donor younger than 35 with juvenile idiopathic arthritis.

V usage is TRBV7-2 and J usage is TRBJ1-5; TCRdb calls TRBD1, which cannot be checked without DNA. In germline, CDR1 is SGHTA, CDR2 FQGNSA. The CDR3 length is 16 residues. The protein alone is recorded here. Here the CDR3 reads CASSLRETGPNQPQHF.

The chain recombines TRBV4-3 with TRBJ2-5. Germline V gene sequence: CDR1 LGHNA, CDR2 YSLEER. This CDR3 contains 14 residues. The protein alone is recorded here. CDR3 region: CASSLRGRDETQYF.

Considering frequency, this clone is medium-sized. The J gene is TRBJ1-6, the V gene TRBV6-6; without DNA, the TCRdb call of TRBD1 cannot be checked. The CDR3 totals 14 residues. No nucleotide data were recorded. Per the germline V gene, CDR1 is MNHNY and CDR2 is SVGAGI (reference sequence). Here the CDR3 reads CASRRGQGDSPLHF.

In terms of frequency, this clone is medium-sized (0.01 to 0.1%). The V and J genes are TRBV7-8 and TRBJ2-7; lacking DNA, the TRBD2 call made by TCRdb goes unchecked. The CDR3 extends over 19 amino acids. DNA for this receptor is not on file. The germline V gene encodes CDR1 SGHVS and CDR2 FQNEAQ. CDR3: CASSLGFSTSGGPLGEQYF.

The V gene is TRBV9, the J gene TRBJ2-3. This CDR3 region has 11 residues. No DNA is given. Germline assignment: CDR1 SGDLS and CDR2 YYNGEE. The CDR3 spells CASSVGDTQYF.

The CDR3 region is CASSPPTGELFF. The chain uses TRBV18 and TRBJ2-2. This CDR3 contains 12 residues. Nucleotide data are not available. Germline values: CDR1 KGHSH, CDR2 LQKENI.

The chain is built from TRBV2 and TRBJ2-4; TCRdb names TRBD1, which stays unverified in the absence of DNA. CDR3 length equals 15 residues. The DNA sequence is not available. Germline CDR1 is SNHLY and CDR2 is FYNNEI. The CDR3 loop is CASQDRASAKNIQYF.

Measured by frequency, this clone is medium-sized. The CDR3 here is CASSKRGGLEQYF. The rearrangement joins TRBV19 to TRBJ2-7; the TCRdb call, TRBD2, lacks DNA for checking. Germline-derived CDR1 and CDR2 are LNHDA and SQIVND (reference sequence). The CDR3 has 13 residues. No DNA was logged.

Frequency places this clone as medium-sized. This CDR3 is CASSRGGNIQYF. The chain recombines TRBV6-6 with TRBJ2-4; as DNA is missing, the TRBD2 call by TCRdb cannot be tested. CDR1 is MNHNY, CDR2 SVGAGI, per germline (reference sequence). The CDR3 covers 12 residues. No DNA appears here.

By frequency, this clone is medium-sized. V is TRBV6-1 and J is TRBJ1-1; TCRdb designates TRBD1, a call that cannot be tested without DNA. This CDR3 region has 13 residues. The DNA sequence is not available. Germline loops: CDR1 MNHNS, CDR2 SASEGT. The CDR3 protein is CASRDRLNTEAFF.

By frequency, this clone is medium-sized (0.01 to 0.1%). The gene calls are TRBV5-1 and TRBJ2-7; TCRdb picks TRBD1, but there is no DNA to check that call. The CDR3 is 14 residues long. No DNA was logged. Looked up from germline, CDR1 is SGHRS and CDR2 is YFSETQ. Here the CDR3 reads CASRKGQDIYEQYF.

This clone counts as medium-sized (0.01 to 0.1%) by frequency. The rearrangement uses TRBV21-1 and TRBJ2-7. TRBV21-1 represents a pseudogene. There are 17 residues in the CDR3. No DNA sequence is on record. CDR3: CASSILEGGLFSYEQYF.

This clone is identified as medium-sized from frequency. The CDR3 loop is CASSSPAATNEKLFF. This chain links TRBV27 with TRBJ1-4; TCRdb calls TRBD1, which cannot be checked without DNA. From germline, CDR1 is MNHEY and CDR2 SMNVEV (reference sequence). The CDR3 is 15 residues long. No DNA is given. Together with reference TRBV27 and TRBJ1-4, the CDR3 gives the full variable domain: EAQVTQNPRYLITVTGKKLTVTCSQNMNHEYMSWYRQDPGLGLRQIYYSMNVEVTDKGDVPEGYKVSRKEKRNFPLILESPSPNQTSLYFCASSSPAATNEKLFFGSGTQLSVL.

This chain connects TRBV9 to TRBJ2-1; TCRdb gives TRBD2 as the D gene, but with no DNA this cannot be confirmed. CDR3 size: 15 residues. No DNA appears here. In germline, CDR1 is SGDLS, CDR2 YYNGEE. The CDR3 is CASSVLAGGPNEQFF.

This clone is classed as large (0.1 to 1%) by frequency. This chain connects TRBV15 to TRBJ2-7; there is no DNA to check the TCRdb D call of TRBD2. From germline, CDR1 is LNHNV and CDR2 YYDKDF (reference sequence). The CDR3 runs 15 residues. No DNA sequence was recorded. CDR3 amino acids: CATSRGGGGTYEQYF.

This clone is classed as medium-sized (0.01 to 0.1%) by frequency. The chain is built from TRBV2 and TRBJ2-7; TCRdb's D call, TRBD2, is unchecked because there is no DNA. This CDR3 region has 14 residues. This entry has no DNA. Germline V gene data show CDR1 as SNHLY and CDR2 as FYNNEI. The CDR3: CASSEERLDYEQYF.

This rearrangement joins TRBV2 to TRBJ2-1; the TCRdb D gene call, TRBD1, has no DNA to confirm it. The length of the CDR3 is 12 residues. Only the protein sequence is given. From germline, CDR1 is SNHLY and CDR2 FYNNEI. The CDR3 loop reads CASSSQGYEQFF.

CDR3 protein: CSVRGGDYGYTF. The gene calls are TRBV29-1 and TRBJ1-2; TCRdb indicates TRBD1, and absent DNA this call remains unverified. This CDR3 region has 12 residues. No DNA is given. Per the germline V gene, CDR1 is SQVTM and CDR2 is ANQGSEA.

This clone is labeled medium-sized based on frequency. The rearrangement uses TRBV27 and TRBJ1-2. This CDR3 is built from 15 residues. Only the protein sequence is given. From germline, CDR1 is MNHEY and CDR2 SMNVEV (reference sequence). CDR3 loop: CASSLQPGGRHGYTF.

Judged by frequency, this clone is medium-sized. The genes are TRBV7-2 and TRBJ2-3; TCRdb's D call of TRBD2 is untestable without DNA. The CDR3 loop spans 16 amino acids. A DNA sequence was not provided. The germline gives CDR1 SGHTA, CDR2 FQGNSA. This chain's CDR3 is CASSLLAGVRPDTQYF. Full variable domain (outside the CDR3, taken from reference TRBV7-2 and TRBJ2-3): GAGVSQSPSNKVTEKGKDVELRCDPISGHTALYWYRQSLGQGLEFLIYFQGNSAPDKSGLPSDRFSAERTGGSVSTLTIQRTQQEDSAVYLCASSLLAGVRPDTQYFGPGTRLTVL.

This sequence joins TRBV10-3 and TRBJ2-1; no DNA is available, so the TRBD2 call from TCRdb remains unchecked. Germline V CDR1 and CDR2: ENHRY, SYGVKD. The CDR3 has 16 amino acids. No DNA sequence is on record. The CDR3 protein is CAIGTSGGPSYNEQFF.

The rearrangement uses TRBV7-3 and TRBJ2-7; TCRdb lists TRBD2, though no DNA is available to test this call. This CDR3 contains 14 residues. No DNA has been recorded. Germline CDR1 is SGHTA and CDR2 is FQGTGA. Here the CDR3 reads CASSLKGGLDEQYF.

This clone is labeled medium-sized based on frequency. The chain has TRBV18 and TRBJ1-5; lacking DNA, the TRBD1 call made by TCRdb goes unchecked. The length of the CDR3 is 15 residues. No coding sequence is recorded. Germline V CDR1 and CDR2: KGHSH, LQKENI. The CDR3 loop reads CASSSNRGRGQPQHF.

This clone is deemed medium-sized (0.01 to 0.1%) by its frequency. CDR3 loop: CASSFGFQLNYGYTF. The gene calls are TRBV7-9 and TRBJ1-2. The CDR3 is made up of 15 amino acids. DNA for this receptor is not on file. Germline V gene data show CDR1 as SEHNR and CDR2 as FQNEAQ (reference sequence).

In terms of frequency, this clone is medium-sized. The rearrangement joins TRBV7-3 to TRBJ1-6; TCRdb's D gene call, TRBD1, goes unchecked for lack of DNA. The CDR3 runs 15 residues. No DNA is given. CDR1 is SGHTA, CDR2 FQGTGA, per germline. This CDR3 reads CASSPGGSYNSPLHF.

CDR3 protein: CATSGGGGGPYEQYF. This rearrangement joins TRBV15 to TRBJ2-7; TCRdb selects TRBD2, and the lack of DNA leaves this call unchecked. There are 15 residues in the CDR3. No DNA appears here. Germline values: CDR1 LNHNV, CDR2 YYDKDF (reference sequence).

This clone is identified as large from frequency. The V and J genes are TRBV5-1 and TRBJ1-1. The CDR3 has 13 amino acids. No DNA was logged. In germline, CDR1 is SGHRS, CDR2 YFSETQ. The CDR3 sequence: CASSLNGYTEAFF. The variable domain in full, completed from reference TRBV5-1 and TRBJ1-1, reads KAGVTQTPRYLIKTRGQQVTLSCSPISGHRSVSWYQQTPGQGLQFLFEYFSETQRNKGNFPGRFSGRQFSNSRSEMNVSTLELGDSALYLCASSLNGYTEAFFGQGTRLTVV.

This sequence joins TRBV5-1 and TRBJ1-1. Germline V gives CDR1 SGHRS, CDR2 YFSETQ. This CDR3 is built from 13 residues. No DNA sequence was recorded. The CDR3 protein is CASTRMGNTEAFF.

Judged by frequency, this clone is medium-sized. The chain recombines TRBV7-2 with TRBJ1-3; absent DNA, TCRdb's TRBD1 call cannot be checked. The CDR3 length is 15 residues. No DNA appears here. Germline lookup yields CDR1 SGHTA and CDR2 FQGNSA. CDR3 sequence reads: CASSYTGSPGNTIYF.

This clone shows up as medium-sized by frequency. The chain carries TRBV7-8 and TRBJ2-3; absent DNA, TCRdb's TRBD1 call cannot be checked. The CDR3 extends over 12 amino acids. No nucleotide data were recorded. Germline CDR1 and CDR2: SGHVS and FQNEAQ. The CDR3 sequence: CASRTKTDTQYF.

By frequency, this clone is medium-sized (0.01 to 0.1%). The chain is built from TRBV10-3 and TRBJ2-3; TCRdb's D call of TRBD2 is untestable without DNA. Per germline, CDR1 ENHRY and CDR2 SYGVKD. CDR3 length: 15 residues. No DNA is recorded. CDR3: CAISNRDFGKDTQYF.

The chain links TRBV5-1 to TRBJ2-1; TCRdb designates TRBD2, a call that cannot be tested without DNA. Germline CDR1 reads SGHRS; CDR2 reads YFSETQ. CDR3 length: 17 amino acids. No DNA is recorded. CDR3 in amino acids: CASSSSSGLVSYNEQFF.